Below are 13 T cell receptor beta chains sequenced from a single sample in a study of CD8+ T cells in alopecia areata. cDNA serving as the sequencing template came from extracted, reverse transcribed RNA. Here immunoSEQ multiplex PCR was the method, and the copy in TCRdb shows in-frame clones only, minus some. Of 150,000 to 200,000 clones listed, about 60% were seen once; the top ten hold roughly 14%. Sequencing was performed on CD4+ T cells sorted from blood, taken at week 0. All receptors derive from a human donor with alopecia areata.

The J gene is TRBJ1-6, the V gene TRBV7-9, with D possibly matching TRBD1 (5 bases). The CDR3 has 17 residues. V was trimmed by 5 bases and J by 0 bases, leaving 14 bases between them. CDR1 and CDR2 from the germline V gene are SEHNR and FQNEAQ (reference sequence). CDR3 sequence: CASSMDKWSSYNSPLHF. CDR3 nucleotide sequence: TGTGCCAGCAGCATGGACAAATGGAGCTCCTATAATTCACCCCTCCACTTT.

Regarding this clone: Other DNA sequences in the sample encode the same CDR3. The chain recombines TRBV5-6 with TRBJ1-6, with a weak D call TRBD1 (6 bases). This CDR3 is built from 13 residues. The V end lost 5 bases, the J end lost 7 bases, and 10 bases lay between the germline ends. Germline V gene sequence: CDR1 SGHDT, CDR2 YYEEEE. The CDR3 nucleotides read TGTGCCAGCAGAAGAGACAGGAATTCACCCCTCCACTTT. This codes for CASRRDRNSPLHF.

This sequence joins TRBV27 and TRBJ1-2, with unresolved D. The germline V gene encodes CDR1 MNHEY and CDR2 SMNVEV (reference sequence). The V gene lost 3 bases and the J gene lost 4 bases, with 9 bases spanning the gap. The CDR3 loop spans 13 amino acids. CDR3 bases: TGTGCCAGCAGTTTCTCACAAAGCTATGGCTACACCTTC. This translates into CASSFSQSYGYTF.

A word on this clone: The sample has other DNA sequences that encode this CDR3 too. The chain recombines TRBV5-1 with TRBJ2-7; no firm D call. This CDR3 has 12 amino acids. Germline V lookup: CDR1 SGHRS, CDR2 YFSETQ. V dropped 0 bases and J dropped 4 bases, with 5 bases sitting between them. The CDR3 protein is CASSLDRYEQYF. CDR3 sequence (DNA): TGCGCCAGCAGCTTGGATCGGTACGAGCAGTACTTC.

The chain employs TRBV5-6 and TRBJ1-5, with D unresolved. Per germline, CDR1 SGHDT and CDR2 YYEEEE. V was shortened by 3 bases and J by 6 bases, with 16 bases between the two germline ends. This CDR3 has 15 amino acids. The CDR3, as DNA: TGTGCCAGCAGCTCGCAACCCGGGCTGGGTCAGCCCCAGCATTTT. This codes for CASSSQPGLGQPQHF.

This chain connects TRBV9 to TRBJ1-5; TRBD1 agrees at 8 bases. Looked up from germline, CDR1 is SGDLS and CDR2 is YYNGEE. The junction had 13 bases not matched to a gene; V was cut back by 9 bases and J by 2 bases. CDR3 length equals 16 residues. For the CDR3, the DNA is TGTGCCACCCGTCCCCAGGACAGGGCCCGCAATCAGCCCCAGCATTTT. As protein: CATRPQDRARNQPQHF.

The chain carries TRBV29-1 and TRBJ1-2; D is ambiguous. V was pared by 5 bases and J by 2 bases, with 9 bases between. CDR1 is SQVTM and CDR2 is ANQGSEA in the germline V gene. This CDR3 contains 12 residues. The DNA for the CDR3 is TGCAGCGTTCAGCTGAGAAACTATGGCTACACCTTC. The encoded protein is CSVQLRNYGYTF.

Only a few counts were recorded for this clone. The J gene is TRBJ1-4, the V gene TRBV11-2, with D possibly being TRBD1 (5 bases). The CDR3 has 14 amino acids. Trimming removed 5 bases from V and 8 bases from J, with 15 bases in between. CDR1 SGHAT and CDR2 FQNNGV come from the germline V gene. The DNA for the CDR3 is TGTGCCAGCAGCATGTCAGGGTCCGGGGAAAAACTGTTTTTT. This encodes CASSMSGSGEKLFF.

This chain uses TRBV4-1 with TRBJ1-1, with TRBD1 as a possible D gene (6 bases). The germline gives CDR1 MGHRA, CDR2 YSYEKL. Trimming shortened V by 4 bases and J by 2 bases, and 20 bases separated the two germline ends. CDR3 length: 17 amino acids. This chain's CDR3 is CASSRQGLAPYNTEAFF. The DNA of the CDR3 is TGCGCCAGCAGCCGTCAGGGGTTGGCCCCGTACAACACTGAAGCTTTCTTT.

The chain couples TRBV29-1 to TRBJ1-1, with TRBD1 matching over 7 bases. This CDR3 has 13 amino acids. Germline CDR1 is SQVTM and CDR2 is ANQGSEA. Germline trimming cut 8 bases from V and 8 bases from J; bases unmatched to any gene: 14. As DNA, the CDR3 is TGCAGCTCCTCAGGGGAGAGGGGGCGCGAAGCTTTCTTT. Its protein is CSSSGERGREAFF.

The V gene is TRBV15, the J gene TRBJ1-4; no definite D call. Trimming left V 5 bases short and J 2 bases short, with 12 bases between. The CDR3 is 15 amino acids. Germline loops: CDR1 LNHNV, CDR2 YYDKDF (reference sequence). In DNA, the CDR3 is TGTGCCACCAGCCGCGGAAGGGCTACTAATGAAAAACTGTTTTTT. Translated, it gives CATSRGRATNEKLFF.

The table lists this clone with a count of one. This chain links TRBV11-2 with TRBJ2-7, with TRBD2 matching over 11 bases. The CDR3 has 18 residues. Germline assignment: CDR1 SGHAT and CDR2 FQNNGV. The trim removed 1 base at V and 3 bases at J, leaving 11 bases unmatched. CDR3: CASSLVASGGPNYYEQYF. As DNA, the CDR3 is TGTGCCAGCAGCTTAGTGGCTAGCGGGGGGCCCAACTACTACGAGCAGTACTTC.

The J gene is TRBJ2-3, the V gene TRBV6-1; D could derive from TRBD1 or TRBD2 (6 bases each). V dropped 5 bases and J dropped 3 bases, with 12 bases sitting between them. This CDR3 is 14 amino acids long. Germline V gives CDR1 MNHNS, CDR2 SASEGT. The CDR3 sequence is CASSLTGRTDTQYF. CDR3 nucleotide sequence: TGTGCCAGCAGTTTAACAGGGAGGACAGATACGCAGTATTTT.